The T cell receptor beta chain described here comes from a study of metastatic and nonmetastatic thyroid tumors. As for the study in general: A comparison of repertoires was made across blood and tumor or nodule tissue from malignant and benign thyroid patients. Study-wide points: Significantly higher TCR beta diversity was reportedly seen in malignant thyroid tumors than benign nodules, in blood and tumor.

Authors' analysis steps: A distant-metastasis classifier for papillary thyroid cancer was built using CDR3 differences across clinicopathological groups. TCRdb reanalyzed the PCR reads with MiXCR. The V and J calls follow TCRdb's processing rather than the paper's. The data contain tens of thousands of clones, around 17% of them singletons. Patients had received no treatment of any kind before thyroid surgery. In the case of this clone: The antigen is unknown.

The sequence was collected from a female donor with papillary thyroid cancer or a benign thyroid nodule (not recorded which). Some clones in this sample may be carry-over from other donors' samples. The sample taken for sequencing was blood.

For the CDR3, the DNA is TGCAGTGCTAGAGATCCATTTACTAGCGGGGCGTACAATGAGCAGTTCTTC. Its translation: CSARDPFTSGAYNEQFF. This rearrangement joins TRBV20-1 to TRBJ2-1, with 10 bases identical to TRBD2. Germline V gene sequence: CDR1 DFQATT, CDR2 SNEGSKA (reference sequence). V shed 0 bases and J 4 bases; nucleotides not matched to a gene: 9. The CDR3 contains 17 residues.